The 24 T cell receptor beta chains below come from one sample, sequenced in a study of blood T cells in healthy people across ages. A second PCR, run for roughly 7 to 12 cycles, used a sample-barcoded 5' primer plus a J-beta primer mix. TCRdb processed the 5' RACE reads anew with MiXCR; each CDR3 protein has one entry. Here the sample spans 500,000 to 700,000 distinct CDR3 sequences, approximately 30% being singletons. Sequences were obtained from blood. All receptors derive from a woman at least 80 years old in good health.

V is TRBV7-9 and J is TRBJ1-2; D might be TRBD1 (6 bases). Germline V CDR1 and CDR2: SEHNR, FQNEAQ (reference sequence). Trimming stripped 5 bases from V and 0 bases from J, with 16 bases between. The CDR3 has 16 residues. This chain's CDR3 is CASSPLGDKANYGYTF. In DNA form, the CDR3 reads TGTGCCAGCAGCCCTCTGGGGGACAAAGCTAACTATGGCTACACCTTC.

This clonotype was counted many times. This chain connects TRBV29-1 to TRBJ2-5; tentative D call: TRBD2 (6 bases). Germline CDR1 is SQVTM and CDR2 is ANQGSEA. The ends were cut back, 7 bases at V and 5 bases at J, with 14 bases in the middle. The CDR3 contains 12 residues. CDR3 sequence: CSGGELGETQYF. In DNA, the CDR3 is TGCAGCGGGGGGGAATTAGGGGAGACCCAGTACTTC.

The table lists this clonotype with many counts. The chain has TRBV5-1 and TRBJ1-2, with 7 bases identical to TRBD1. The germline V gene has CDR1 SGHRS and CDR2 YFSETQ. CDR3 length: 16 amino acids. Unmatched junction bases numbered 5, after V lost 0 bases and J lost 0 bases. The CDR3 spells CASSLEGQPSNYGYTF. The DNA of the CDR3 is TGCGCCAGCAGCTTGGAGGGACAGCCCTCTAACTATGGCTACACCTTC.

V usage is TRBV5-1 and J usage is TRBJ2-1, with 8 nucleotides matching TRBD1. Germline-derived CDR1 and CDR2 are SGHRS and YFSETQ. V was pared by 6 bases and J by 9 bases, with 5 bases of the junction left unmatched. This CDR3 is built from 12 residues. The CDR3 loop is CASNEDRVEQFF. The CDR3, as DNA: TGCGCCAGCAACGAGGACAGGGTTGAGCAGTTCTTC. Full variable domain (outside the CDR3, taken from reference TRBV5-1 and TRBJ2-1): KAGVTQTPRYLIKTRGQQVTLSCSPISGHRSVSWYQQTPGQGLQFLFEYFSETQRNKGNFPGRFSGRQFSNSRSEMNVSTLELGDSALYLCASNEDRVEQFFGPGTRLTVL.

This clonotype was counted at least ten times. This rearrangement joins TRBV7-2 to TRBJ1-2; TRBD1 matches 8 bases. The ends lost 5 bases at V and 5 bases at J; junction bases unmatched: 10. CDR1 and CDR2 from the germline V gene are SGHTA and FQGNSA. CDR3 length: 15 residues. DNA of the CDR3: TGTGCCAGCAGCCGCGGCCAGGGGGCGGGATATGGCTACACCTTC. The encoded protein is CASSRGQGAGYGYTF.

This clonotype was seen once. In DNA, the CDR3 is TGTGCCAGCAGCTTAGCACTGACAGGGGCAGGAGCTTTCTTT. It yields the protein CASSLALTGAGAFF. The chain is built from TRBV7-9 and TRBJ1-1, with 8 bases identical to TRBD1. With V trimmed by 0 bases and J by 10 bases, 7 bases remained unmatched. This CDR3 contains 14 residues. The germline V gene encodes CDR1 SEHNR and CDR2 FQNEAQ (reference sequence).

This clonotype was seen ten or more times. This rearrangement joins TRBV5-1 to TRBJ2-7, with D possibly matching TRBD1 (5 bases). Germline lookup yields CDR1 SGHRS and CDR2 YFSETQ. The V end lost 0 bases, the J end lost 3 bases, and 7 bases lay between the germline ends. This CDR3 is 13 amino acids long. The CDR3: CASSLGTNYEQYF. The CDR3 DNA sequence: TGCGCCAGCAGCTTGGGGACAAACTACGAGCAGTACTTC.

The chain is built from TRBV20-1 and TRBJ1-1; 8 nucleotides match TRBD1. The CDR3 extends over 13 amino acids. Germline CDR1 and CDR2: DFQATT and SNEGSKA (reference sequence). V lost 5 bases to trimming and J lost 3 bases; unmatched junction nucleotides: 5. The CDR3 DNA reads TGCAGTGCTGGACAGGGTGTGGACACTGAAGCTTTCTTT. This translates into CSAGQGVDTEAFF.

The chain joins TRBV19 to TRBJ2-6; no definite D call. V lost 2 bases, J lost 0 bases, and 11 bases lay in between. The germline gives CDR1 LNHDA, CDR2 SQIVND (reference sequence). The CDR3 loop spans 17 amino acids. The CDR3, as DNA: TGTGCCAGTAGTATAACACGCTTTAGCTCTGGGGCCAACGTCCTGACTTTC. It specifies CASSITRFSSGANVLTF.

V gene TRBV25-1 combines with J gene TRBJ2-1; D perhaps matches TRBD2 (6 bases). The germline CDR1 and CDR2 sequences are MGHDK and SYGVNS. Trimming left V 3 bases short and J 1 base short, with 10 bases between. The CDR3 has 15 amino acids. The chain's CDR3 is CASSDAAGSYNEQFF. The DNA for the CDR3 is TGTGCCAGCAGTGACGCAGCGGGTTCCTACAATGAGCAGTTCTTC.

This clonotype was observed many times. The V gene is TRBV12-3 or TRBV12-4, the J gene TRBJ2-1, with 10 bases aligning to TRBD2. This CDR3 is 18 amino acids long. J was trimmed by 0 bases and V by 2 bases; bases with no gene match: 7. CDR3 amino acids: CASSLSVAGGYSYNEQFF. In DNA form, the CDR3 reads TGTGCCAGCAGTTTAAGCGTAGCGGGGGGATACTCCTACAATGAGCAGTTCTTC.

This clonotype was seen only a few times. This sequence joins TRBV5-5 and TRBJ2-7, with D tentatively TRBD1 (5 bases). V shed 0 bases and J shed 1 base, with 8 bases lying between them. Germline V CDR1 and CDR2: SGHKS, YYEKEE (reference sequence). CDR3 length: 14 amino acids. Written as DNA, the CDR3 is TGTGCCAGCAGCTTGGTTGACAGATCCTACGAGCAGTACTTC. Translation: CASSLVDRSYEQYF.

J is TRBJ1-1 and V is TRBV6-1; maybe TRBD1 (5 bases). The CDR3 covers 12 residues. Germline V CDR1 and CDR2: MNHNS, SASEGT. V was trimmed by 7 bases and J by 10 bases, leaving 16 bases between them. The CDR3 protein is CASIGEMIGAFF. The DNA for the CDR3 is TGTGCCAGCATAGGGGAGATGATTGGAGCTTTCTTT.

This clonotype was seen ten or more times. The J gene is TRBJ2-1, the V gene TRBV20-1; 10 bases map to TRBD2. The CDR3 contains 15 residues. Per the germline V gene, CDR1 is DFQATT and CDR2 is SNEGSKA (reference sequence). Trimming cost V 3 bases and J 4 bases; bases outside gene matches: 6. The CDR3 here is CSASFPAGGYNEQFF. In DNA form, the CDR3 reads TGCAGTGCTAGTTTCCCAGCGGGGGGGTACAATGAGCAGTTCTTC.

This chain connects TRBV6-1 to TRBJ1-2; 12 positions match TRBD1. V trimming: 6 bases; J trimming: 8 bases; junction bases outside the gene matches: 10. This CDR3 has 15 residues. Germline V gives CDR1 MNHNS, CDR2 SASEGT. The CDR3 sequence is CASSDQGQGARGYTF. CDR3 DNA: TGTGCCAGCAGCGATCAGGGACAGGGGGCAAGAGGCTACACCTTC.

This clonotype has ten or more counts. The genes are TRBV5-1 and TRBJ1-2; tentative D call: TRBD1 (6 bases). CDR3 length: 14 residues. Trimming removed 4 bases at V and 8 bases at J, with 18 bases between. Germline CDR1 and CDR2: SGHRS and YFSETQ. In DNA, the CDR3 is TGCGCCAGCAGCGTGGACAGAGCAAGAGAGGGCTACACCTTC. Amino acid sequence: CASSVDRAREGYTF.

This clonotype appeared a single time. This may be a read error, as it is one base from a much larger clone. The chain couples TRBV6-6 to TRBJ2-5, with TRBD1 matching over 8 bases. In germline, CDR1 is MNHNY, CDR2 SVGAGI (reference sequence). V shed 7 bases and J 1 base; nucleotides not matched to a gene: 8. This CDR3 contains 15 residues. CDR3 DNA sequence: TGTGCCAGCACCGACAGGGGACAGGCCCAAGAGACCCAGTACTTC. As protein: CASTDRGQAQETQYF.

In its sample, this clonotype was seen many times. The gene calls are TRBV6-2 or TRBV6-3 and TRBJ1-2; 8 bases fit TRBD1. Germline-derived CDR1 and CDR2 are MNHEY and SVGEGT. CDR3 length: 15 residues. The trim removed 7 bases at V and 4 bases at J, leaving 11 bases unmatched. CDR3 residues: CASTQQGARAYGYTF. Written as DNA, the CDR3 is TGTGCCAGCACCCAGCAGGGGGCAAGAGCCTATGGCTACACCTTC.

The sample holds a few counts of this clonotype. DNA for the CDR3: TGTGCCAGCAGCCACATAATCCGGGACAGGTTTAGCAATCAGCCCCAGCATTTT. Translating gives CASSHIIRDRFSNQPQHF. The chain employs TRBV7-4 and TRBJ1-5, with TRBD1 matching over 8 bases. The V segment lost 5 bases and the J segment 0 bases; nucleotides outside the gene matches: 12. Per germline, CDR1 SGHVT and CDR2 SQSDAQ. This CDR3 has 18 residues.

This clonotype has at least ten counts. V and J are TRBV6-1 and TRBJ2-1; the match to TRBD2 covers 12 bases. The length of the CDR3 is 16 residues. V trimming: 6 bases; J trimming: 2 bases; junction bases outside the gene matches: 5. Germline V lookup: CDR1 MNHNS, CDR2 SASEGT. In DNA form, the CDR3 reads TGTGCCAGCAGAGAGAGGACTAGCGGGGCCTACAATGAGCAGTTCTTC. Protein product: CASRERTSGAYNEQFF.

Of note for this clonotype: A much larger clone sits a single nucleotide away, making a read error possible. The chain carries TRBV5-1 and TRBJ2-2, with a possible D match to TRBD2 (6 bases). CDR1 and CDR2 from the germline V gene are SGHRS and YFSETQ. The CDR3 length is 16 residues. CDR3 sequence reads: CASSLGMFGGSGGLFF. The CDR3 DNA is TGCGCCAGCAGCCTAGGGATGTTTGGCGGTTCCGGGGGGCTGTTTTTT.

A note on this clonotype: Its ends do not fully match the called genes, so a read error is possible. The CDR3 region has the DNA TGTGCCGGCAGCTTAGGGACAGTGAACACTGAAGCTTTCTTT. This gives the protein CAGSLGTVNTEAFF. The V call is TRBV7-9, the J call TRBJ1-1; 7 nucleotides match TRBD1. The CDR3 extends over 14 amino acids. Germline V gene lookup returns CDR1 SEHNR and CDR2 FQNEAQ (reference sequence).

This clonotype turned up a few times. The chain has TRBV7-9 and TRBJ1-1; D possibly corresponds to TRBD1 (6 bases). Looked up from germline, CDR1 is SEHNR and CDR2 is FQNEAQ (reference sequence). This CDR3 region has 15 residues. V was clipped by 5 bases and J by 1 base, with 14 bases between them. This chain's CDR3 is CASSPLAGANTEAFF. The CDR3 bases are TGTGCCAGCAGCCCCCTAGCAGGGGCGAACACTGAAGCTTTCTTT.

This clonotype has more than one count but fewer than ten. V gene TRBV5-1 combines with J gene TRBJ2-7, with D tentatively TRBD1 or TRBD2 (7 bases each). Trimming took off 4 bases at V and 2 bases at J, with 19 bases between the two ends. The germline V gene has CDR1 SGHRS and CDR2 YFSETQ. This CDR3 has 16 residues. The CDR3: CASSLTGGQRAYEQYF. The CDR3 nucleotides are TGCGCCAGCAGCCTAACGGGGGGACAGCGTGCCTACGAGCAGTACTTC.